Below are 15 T cell receptor beta chains sequenced from a single sample in a study of shared T cell receptors in the human thymus (dated by TCRdb to the early 2020s). The method was the immunoSEQ multiplex PCR assay. TCRdb mirrors the immuneACCESS table, restricted to in-frame sequences. Some clones are absent from its copies; in checked studies, under half trace to an unresolved V gene, and the reason for the others is unknown. The sample table holds hundreds of thousands of clones, of which 78% were seen once. The ten largest clones capture less than 0.015% of the sample. The sample was also reused in another study, on human thymus T cells.

The sequenced material came from thymocytes. The receptors derive from a boy in the first two years of life with a congenital heart defect. Donor details come from another sample of the same person, matched by shared clones.

This clone has more than one count but fewer than ten. The J gene is TRBJ1-3, the V gene TRBV19; TRBD1 matches at 7 bases. Germline CDR1 is LNHDA and CDR2 is SQIVND (reference sequence). Trimming at V came to 2 bases and at J to 7 bases, leaving 5 bases not matched to a gene. The CDR3 sequence is 14 residues long. The CDR3 region has the DNA TGTGCCAGTAGTATAAGACAGGGAGTGAACACCATATATTTT. Amino acids: CASSIRQGVNTIYF. Full variable domain (missing parts from reference TRBV19 and TRBJ1-3): DGGITQSPKYLFRKEGQNVTLSCEQNLNHDAMYWYRQDPGQGLRLIYYSQIVNDFQKGDIAEGYSVSREKKESFPLTVTSAQKNPTAFYLCASSIRQGVNTIYFGEGSWLTVV.

The J gene is TRBJ2-5, the V gene TRBV6-5, with 9 bases that match TRBD1. The ends lost 7 bases at V and 3 bases at J; junction bases unmatched: 6. Germline-derived CDR1 and CDR2 are MNHEY and SVGAGI. CDR3 length equals 14 residues. The CDR3 sequence: CASKVWDREETQYF. The CDR3 nucleotides are TGTGCCAGCAAGGTTTGGGACAGGGAAGAGACCCAGTACTTC.

V is TRBV2 and J is TRBJ1-5; the D is unclear. CDR1 and CDR2 from the germline V gene are SNHLY and FYNNEI. The V gene lost 3 bases and the J gene lost 5 bases, with 11 bases spanning the gap. The length of the CDR3 is 14 residues. The CDR3 coding sequence is TGTGCCAGCAGTGAGACGAGGTCGGATCAGCCCCAGCATTTT. It yields the protein CASSETRSDQPQHF.

The chain carries TRBV5-4 and TRBJ2-3, with 7 bases fitting TRBD1. Germline CDR1 SGHNT, CDR2 YYREEE (reference sequence). This CDR3 comprises 15 residues. Germline trimming cut 2 bases from V and 2 bases from J; bases unmatched to any gene: 5. Here the CDR3 reads CASSFRTGHTDTQYF. As DNA, the CDR3 is TGTGCCAGCAGCTTTCGGACAGGCCACACAGATACGCAGTATTTT.

This clone came up a few times. The chain couples TRBV5-1 to TRBJ1-1; D is possibly TRBD1 (6 bases). CDR3 length: 14 amino acids. The V end lost 4 bases, the J end lost 1 base, and 11 bases lay between the germline ends. Germline CDR1 is SGHRS and CDR2 is YFSETQ. The CDR3 DNA is TGCGCCAGCAGCAGGACAGTTCCGAACACTGAAGCTTTCTTT. Translating gives CASSRTVPNTEAFF. Filled out from reference TRBV5-1 and TRBJ1-1, the complete variable domain reads KAGVTQTPRYLIKTRGQQVTLSCSPISGHRSVSWYQQTPGQGLQFLFEYFSETQRNKGNFPGRFSGRQFSNSRSEMNVSTLELGDSALYLCASSRTVPNTEAFFGQGTRLTVV.

The CDR3 nucleotides read TGTGCCAGCAGTGAAGCCGGGATGGGGAACTATGGCTACACCTTC. Its protein product is CASSEAGMGNYGYTF. This rearrangement joins TRBV6-1 to TRBJ1-2; no clear D. The CDR3 consists of 15 residues. Germline V gene data show CDR1 as MNHNS and CDR2 as SASEGT. Trimming cost V 0 bases and J 2 bases, with 10 bases left between them.

The rearrangement joins TRBV7-4 to TRBJ1-1, with D hard to call. The CDR3 spans 15 residues. The germline V gene has CDR1 SGHVT and CDR2 SQSDAQ. Trimming removed 2 bases at V and 0 bases at J, with 10 bases between. The CDR3 bases are TGTGCCAGCAGCTTAAGTACAACCCTGAACACTGAAGCTTTCTTT. As protein: CASSLSTTLNTEAFF.

The chain's CDR3 is CASSLDVPGLREKLFF. The DNA for the CDR3 is TGTGCCAGCAGCTTAGATGTCCCGGGTCTTAGGGAAAAACTGTTTTTT. The rearrangement uses TRBV7-9 and TRBJ1-4; D ambiguous. This CDR3 has 16 amino acids. V was cut by 1 base and J by 8 bases, with 17 bases left in between. Germline lookup yields CDR1 SEHNR and CDR2 FQNEAQ (reference sequence). Combining the CDR3 with reference TRBV7-9 and TRBJ1-4 gives the whole variable domain DTGVSQNPRHKITKRGQNVTFRCDPISEHNRLYWYRQTLGQGPEFLTYFQNEAQLEKSRLLSDRFSAERPKGSFSTLEIQRTEQGDSAMYLCASSLDVPGLREKLFFGSGTQLSVL.

This chain links TRBV7-6 with TRBJ2-3; 8 nucleotides match TRBD2. Germline V gene sequence: CDR1 SGHVS, CDR2 FNYEAQ. The CDR3 sequence is 15 residues long. The J segment lost 3 bases and the V segment lost 2 bases, leaving 4 bases of the junction unmatched. CDR3 nucleotide sequence: TGTGCCAGCAGCTTAACGGGGGGGATGACAGATACGCAGTATTTT. Protein sequence: CASSLTGGMTDTQYF. Combining the CDR3 with reference TRBV7-6 and TRBJ2-3 gives the whole variable domain GAGVSQSPRYKVTKRGQDVALRCDPISGHVSLYWYRQALGQGPEFLTYFNYEAQQDKSGLPNDRFSAERPEGSISTLTIQRTEQRDSAMYRCASSLTGGMTDTQYFGPGTRLTVL.

In this sample, this clone turned up once. The rearrangement links TRBV14 to TRBJ2-5, with TRBD2 identical over 12 bases. CDR1 SGHDN and CDR2 FVKESK come from the germline V gene. This CDR3 is 14 amino acids long. The V and J ends lost 4 bases and 3 bases, in that order; junction bases with no gene match: 0. CDR3 bases: TGTGCCAGCAGCCCTAGCGGGAGGGAAGAGACCCAGTACTTC. This gives the protein CASSPSGREETQYF.

The chain joins TRBV28 to TRBJ2-1, with 7 bases lining up with TRBD1. The CDR3 runs to 15 residues. With 0 bases clipped from V and 4 bases from J, the junction kept 3 bases outside the gene matches. Germline CDR1 and CDR2: MDHEN and SYDVKM. The CDR3 protein is CASSLWGRGYNEQFF. CDR3 bases: TGTGCCAGCAGTTTATGGGGCAGGGGGTACAATGAGCAGTTCTTC. Complete variable domain (other parts from reference TRBV28 and TRBJ2-1): DVKVTQSSRYLVKRTGEKVFLECVQDMDHENMFWYRQDPGLGLRLIYFSYDVKMKEKGDIPEGYSVSREKKERFSLILESASTNQTSMYLCASSLWGRGYNEQFFGPGTRLTVL.

The chain joins TRBV4-1 to TRBJ2-7, with D perhaps TRBD1 (6 bases). This CDR3 has 16 amino acids. From germline, CDR1 is MGHRA and CDR2 YSYEKL. The ends were cut back, 5 bases at V and 5 bases at J, with 22 bases in the middle. This CDR3 reads CASSGSDRPVNDEQYF. The CDR3 DNA is TGCGCCAGCAGCGGCTCCGACAGGCCGGTAAACGACGAGCAGTACTTC.

This chain joins TRBV27 and TRBJ2-7, with a tentative D call TRBD2 (6 bases). The germline CDR1 and CDR2 sequences are MNHEY and SMNVEV (reference sequence). The V gene lost 6 bases and the J gene lost 6 bases, with 12 bases spanning the gap. The CDR3 runs 12 residues. DNA for the CDR3: TGTGCCAGCAGCTCCCTCGGGGGCGAGCAGTACTTC. This translates into CASSSLGGEQYF.

V gene TRBV30 combines with J gene TRBJ2-1, with a possible D match to TRBD2 (6 bases). From germline, CDR1 is GTSNPN and CDR2 SVGIG (reference sequence). V lost 4 bases and J 8 bases, leaving 12 bases between the germline ends. CDR3 length: 12 amino acids. This CDR3 is CAWKEGMDEQFF. DNA for the CDR3: TGTGCCTGGAAGGAGGGAATGGATGAGCAGTTCTTC. The whole variable domain, remainder taken from reference TRBV30 and TRBJ2-1, is SQTIHQWPATLVQPVGSPLSLECTVEGTSNPNLYWYRQAAGRGLQLLFYSVGIGQISSEVPQNLSASRPQDRQFILSSKKLLLSDSGFYLCAWKEGMDEQFFGPGTRLTVL.

This chain joins TRBV30 and TRBJ2-1, with 7 bases aligning to TRBD2. The germline V gene has CDR1 GTSNPN and CDR2 SVGIG (reference sequence). CDR3 size: 13 residues. Losses at the gene ends were 3 bases for V and 8 bases for J; bases not matched to a gene: 7. The CDR3 nucleotides are TGTGCCTGGAGCCGGACTAGGAAACATGAGCAGTTCTTC. Its protein is CAWSRTRKHEQFF.